This T cell receptor (beta chain) comes out of a study of cytomegalovirus exposure and HLA in healthy donors. This clone was counted a few times. Its antigen is not identified. Study-wide points: An analysis that was carried out later associated about 17,000 TCR beta sequences with HLA alleles at 0.05 false discovery rate. Across HLA loci, a later analysis found differing TCR association rates, with DRB1 most and HLA-C fewest.

Germline V gives CDR1 MNHNS, CDR2 SASEGT. V was pared by 7 bases and J by 3 bases, with 5 bases of the junction left unmatched. This CDR3 is 14 amino acids long. Both 60 Vbeta primers and 13 Jbeta primers went into the PCR. Clones were sequenced by immunoSEQ multiplex PCR, and TCRdb holds only the in-frame ones, with some missing. This table holds roughly 170,000 clones, about 78% found once. Material: PBMCs. This TCR was sampled from a woman aged 50 to 60 in good health and CMV-seropositive. This chain joins TRBV6-1 and TRBJ1-2; 10 positions match TRBD1. CDR3 coding DNA: TGTGCCAGCATCCGGACAGGGGGGGACTATGGCTACACCTTC. It is translated as CASIRTGGDYGYTF.